The sequence of this TCR beta chain was determined in a study of T cell responses to AZD1222 COVID-19 vaccine. Findings of the study overall: Spike-spanning, vaccine-associated CD4 TCRs were dominant at 160-218 and 743-854. Females made up more of the donors, who were largely white British, and clonal diversity may have come out too low. Only a handful of AZD1222 recipients were seropositive at baseline. A reported finding is that nearly half of spike-specific TCRs target unmutated variant regions.

TCRdb's table, derived via immunoSEQ multiplex PCR, lists solely in-frame clones and lacks some. This table holds about 260,000 clones, 93% found once. About this clone itself: No antigen is known for it.

Trimming pared 2 bases from V and 6 bases from J, leaving 4 bases between. Germline V gene data show CDR1 as LGHDT and CDR2 as YNNKEL (reference sequence). CDR3 size: 11 residues. The chain employs TRBV3-1 (or the pseudogene TRBV3-2) and TRBJ1-1; unclear D gene. Sequencing used peripheral blood, obtained on day 0 of AZD1222 vaccination. This TCR came from an adult in good health. This chain's CDR3 is CASSQYPEAFF. The DNA for the CDR3 is TGTGCCAGCAGCCAATACCCTGAAGCTTTCTTT.